The source of this T cell receptor (beta chain) is a study of CD8 T cells in ankylosing spondylitis. This clonotype was seen a handful of times. Its specificity is unknown. Libraries of TCR beta came from quantitative 5'-RACE with molecular barcodes. Each CDR3 protein gets one entry after TCRdb re-called the 5' RACE reads with MiXCR. The data contain 25,000 to 35,000 distinct CDR3 sequences, 11% to 15% of them singletons. The CDR3 length is 17 residues. CDR1 MDHEN and CDR2 SYDVKM come from the germline V gene. V lost 2 bases and J lost 0, with 14 bases in between. Broader study findings: Some motif variants were previously reported in reactive arthritis synovial fluid and blood. The clones that were linked to disease were reported to be significantly enriched in matched synovial fluid samples from ankylosing spondylitis patients.

Sequenced: blood. The clonotype originates from a male donor with ankylosing spondylitis or in good health (not recorded which). The rearrangement links TRBV28 to TRBJ2-1; possible D gene TRBD2, 5 bases. The CDR3 sequence: CASSLRKSGSSYNEQFF. CDR3 in DNA: TGTGCCAGCAGTTTACGTAAAAGCGGCAGCTCCTACAATGAGCAGTTCTTC.